The entry that follows covers one T cell receptor beta chain sequence. Per the original data handling: Amplification with reference gene primers provided the estimates of nucleated cell counts. Assay used: immunoSEQ multiplex PCR; TCRdb lists only in-frame clones, some missing. V and J calls and clone size come straight from that table; D and trimming were deduced from the DNA. The data contain some 110,000 clones, 82% of them singletons. Germline lookup yields CDR1 SGHNT and CDR2 YENEEA. CDR3 length: 13 amino acids. The V end lost 1 base, the J end lost 6 bases, and 9 bases lay between the germline ends. The data were taken from a study of blood T cell repertoires in COVID-19. Across the whole study: Sources were T cells, B-cell-depleted T cells, or PBMCs; the material itself was cDNA or gDNA.

This chain links TRBV11-3 with TRBJ1-1, with D maybe TRBD1 (6 bases). The clonotype was recovered from a man between 65 and 85 years old with active or convalescent COVID-19. The sequenced material came from peripheral blood. CDR3 loop: CASSLGEGAEAFF. The CDR3 DNA sequence: TGTGCCAGCAGCTTAGGGGAGGGGGCTGAAGCTTTCTTT.